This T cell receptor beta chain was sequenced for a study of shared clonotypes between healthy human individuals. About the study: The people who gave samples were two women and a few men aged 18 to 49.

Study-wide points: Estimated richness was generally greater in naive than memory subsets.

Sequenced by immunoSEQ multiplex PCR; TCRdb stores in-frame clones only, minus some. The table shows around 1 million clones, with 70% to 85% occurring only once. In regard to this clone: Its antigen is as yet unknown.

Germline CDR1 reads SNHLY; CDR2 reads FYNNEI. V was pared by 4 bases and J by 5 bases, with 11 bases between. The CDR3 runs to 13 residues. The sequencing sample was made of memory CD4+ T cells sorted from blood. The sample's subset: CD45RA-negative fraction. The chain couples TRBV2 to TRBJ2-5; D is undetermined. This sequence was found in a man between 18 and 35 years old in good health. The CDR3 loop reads CASSGQAVETQYF. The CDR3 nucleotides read TGTGCCAGCAGTGGGCAGGCGGTGGAGACCCAGTACTTC.